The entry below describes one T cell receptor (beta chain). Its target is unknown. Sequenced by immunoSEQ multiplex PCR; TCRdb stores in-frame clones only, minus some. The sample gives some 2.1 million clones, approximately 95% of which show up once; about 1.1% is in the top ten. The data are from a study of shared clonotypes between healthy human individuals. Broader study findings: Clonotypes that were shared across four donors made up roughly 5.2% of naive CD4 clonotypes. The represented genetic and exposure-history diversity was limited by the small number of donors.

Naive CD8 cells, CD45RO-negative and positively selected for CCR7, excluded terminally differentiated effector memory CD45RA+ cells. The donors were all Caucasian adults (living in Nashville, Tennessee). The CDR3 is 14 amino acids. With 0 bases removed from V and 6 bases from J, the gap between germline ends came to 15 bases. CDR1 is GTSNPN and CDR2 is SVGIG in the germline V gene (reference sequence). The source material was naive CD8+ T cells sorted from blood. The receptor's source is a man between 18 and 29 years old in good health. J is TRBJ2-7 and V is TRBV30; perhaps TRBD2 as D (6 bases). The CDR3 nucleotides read TGTGCCTGGAGTGTTGGAGGGAGGCCCGGCGAGCAGTACTTC. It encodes CAWSVGGRPGEQYF.